This paragraph reports one T cell receptor (beta chain). The antigen it binds to is not known. No much larger clone exists at a distance of one base, and base qualities are not known. These data belong to a study of blood T cell repertoires in COVID-19 (TCRdb year 2020). About the study as a whole: Samples covering the acute and convalescent phases of COVID-19 were provided by collaborators in the United States, Italy and Spain. The prospective study material was composed of cDNA or gDNA derived from T cells, B-cell-depleted T cells, or PBMCs. Deeply sampled blood TCRbeta repertoires from subjects exposed to, actively infected with, or recovered from COVID-19 were included in the dataset. The repertoires were released in a freely available public database intended as a resource for research on the immune response to SARS-CoV-2. The samples were drawn from two sources: the first 160 participants of the ongoing ImmuneRACE study, and 1,200 or so subjects contributed by 6 global collaborators. Nearly every sample came with metadata listing a de-identified subject ID, COVID-19 status, age in years and sex. HLA class I and class II types, where available, came from metadata supplied by the sample provider rather than from assay-based typing. Beyond this particular receptor, the publication reports: The quantity of clinical and demographic metadata differed by source and by participant and was supplied without curation.

Collaborating institutions collected whole blood in K2EDTA tubes following their own protocols. For TCRbeta analysis, collaborators shipped samples in one of three forms: frozen whole blood, isolated PBMCs, or DNA extracted from either of those sample types. The germline V gene supplies CDR1 LGHNA and CDR2 YNFKEQ. From V the trimming removes 3 bases and from J it removes 2 bases, while the gene matches leave 12 bases of the junction unaccounted for. Inclusive of the bounding cysteine and phenylalanine, the CDR3 is 18 residues long. The DNA shown is the 54-base CDR3, in frame from base 1. TCRbeta CDR3 regions were amplified from genomic DNA using the immunoSEQ Assay, a bias-controlled multiplex PCR. In the paper's pipeline: The number of nucleated cells in each sample was estimated from the amplification of reference gene primers within the assay. To quantify the absolute abundance of each unique TCRbeta CDR3 rearrangement, sequence reads were collapsed and filtered. For each sample, productive Simpson clonality was calculated as the square root of Simpson's diversity index over productive rearrangements. Drawn from immuneACCESS, this table holds only the in-frame rearrangements with V and J called that TCRdb kept. Clones are partly lost; checked studies trace under half to an unresolved V gene and leave the rest unexplained. V and J calls and clone size follow that table, whereas D and trimming were derived from the DNA. The table for this sample lists 50,000 to 65,000 clones; 65% to 85% of them were counted only once. The ten largest clones add up to roughly 6% of the sample.

Sequenced: peripheral blood. The TCR originated in a human donor in a cohort sampled during active COVID-19. The V and J segments used are TRBV4-2 and TRBJ1-2, with 10 bases aligning to TRBD1. The CDR3 sequence is CASSHPRQGALANYGYTF. The DNA sequence is TGTGCCAGCAGCCATCCCAGACAGGGGGCTTTGGCAAACTATGGCTACACCTTC.